This passage covers 16 T cell receptor beta chains from one sample sequenced in a study of blood T cell repertoires in COVID-19 (TCRdb year 2020). The library was prepared using the immunoSEQ multiplex PCR assay. Here the immuneACCESS table is served through TCRdb, limited to in-frame sequences with V and J called. Missing clones are a known gap in these copies; in checked studies unresolved V genes cover under half, and the rest lacks a known reason. Counted in this sample were 350,000 to 450,000 clones; 70% to 90% of them appeared once. The ten top clones hold under 2% of the sample. Sequenced sample: peripheral blood. These TCRs come from a middle-aged woman with COVID-19, enrolled during active disease.

The rearrangement links TRBV28 to TRBJ1-2; 8 bases are a match to TRBD1. J lost 6 bases, V lost 5 bases, and 8 bases had no gene match. The CDR3 covers 14 residues. The germline CDR1 and CDR2 sequences are MDHEN and SYDVKM. The CDR3 region is CASSPPDRVDGYTF. The CDR3 DNA reads as TGTGCCAGCAGTCCCCCGGACAGGGTTGATGGCTACACCTTC.

This chain joins TRBV19 and TRBJ2-3, with TRBD2 identical over 10 bases. The CDR3 has 17 amino acids. Germline V CDR1 and CDR2: LNHDA, SQIVND (reference sequence). The V segment lost 5 bases and the J segment 1 base; nucleotides outside the gene matches: 9. CDR3 nucleotide sequence: TGTGCCAGTAGTTCCTTTAGGACTAGCGGTCGCACAGATACGCAGTATTTT. It specifies CASSSFRTSGRTDTQYF.

The chain employs TRBV5-8 and TRBJ2-7; TRBD1 agrees at 9 bases. CDR1 and CDR2 (germline): SGHTS, YDEGEE. This CDR3 has 15 amino acids. The junction had 9 bases not matched to a gene; V was cut back by 4 bases and J by 4 bases. CDR3 region: CASSPRNRGRYEQYF. CDR3 coding DNA: TGTGCCAGCAGCCCCCGTAACAGGGGGCGATACGAGCAGTACTTC.

This chain connects TRBV5-5 to TRBJ1-1; tentative D call: TRBD1 (5 bases). The V and J ends lost 7 bases and 1 base respectively, with 17 bases between them. CDR3 size: 15 residues. Germline CDR1 and CDR2: SGHKS and YYEKEE (reference sequence). The CDR3 reads CASAIRQLGNTEAFF. CDR3 DNA sequence: TGTGCCAGCGCTATCCGACAGTTAGGGAACACTGAAGCTTTCTTT.

Ten or more counts support this clone. V usage is TRBV19 and J usage is TRBJ2-2, with D possibly being TRBD1 (6 bases). Per the germline V gene, CDR1 is LNHDA and CDR2 is SQIVND (reference sequence). Trimming removed 3 bases from V and 5 bases from J, with 10 bases in between. The CDR3 runs 14 residues. Written as DNA, the CDR3 is TGTGCCAGTAGTATGCCTAGGGGGACCGGGGAGCTGTTTTTT. As protein: CASSMPRGTGELFF. Combining the CDR3 with reference TRBV19 and TRBJ2-2 gives the whole variable domain DGGITQSPKYLFRKEGQNVTLSCEQNLNHDAMYWYRQDPGQGLRLIYYSQIVNDFQKGDIAEGYSVSREKKESFPLTVTSAQKNPTAFYLCASSMPRGTGELFFGEGSRLTVL.

The genes are TRBV27 and TRBJ1-5, with 7 positions matching TRBD1. The CDR3 spans 17 residues. From germline, CDR1 is MNHEY and CDR2 SMNVEV (reference sequence). V lost 0 bases and J lost 7; bases outside the gene matches: 12. The CDR3 reads CASSLSRRKGAGQPQHF. The CDR3 nucleotides read TGTGCCAGCAGTTTATCGCGGAGGAAGGGGGCAGGGCAGCCCCAGCATTTT.

The chain joins TRBV5-1 to TRBJ2-6; perhaps TRBD1 as D (6 bases). The CDR3 is 17 amino acids. Per germline, CDR1 SGHRS and CDR2 YFSETQ. V was trimmed by 4 bases and J by 0 bases, leaving 14 bases between them. The DNA for the CDR3 is TGCGCCAGCAGCGCGAGACAGGCCGTCTCTGGGGCCAACGTCCTGACTTTC. This translates into CASSARQAVSGANVLTF.

The chain is built from TRBV7-2 and TRBJ1-3, with 8 positions matching TRBD1. The V gene's germline CDR1 is SGHTA and CDR2 FQGNSA. V was clipped by 6 bases and J by 4 bases; unmatched bases: 5. The CDR3 is 14 amino acids. CDR3 residues: CASRTNRGGNTIYF. The CDR3 DNA reads as TGTGCCAGCAGGACAAACAGGGGGGGAAACACCATATATTTT.

The chain joins TRBV6-5 to TRBJ1-5; D not resolved. V was pared by 6 bases and J by 0 bases, with 12 bases between. Germline CDR1 reads MNHEY; CDR2 reads SVGAGI. This CDR3 has 15 amino acids. CDR3 sequence reads: CASRGARNSNQPQHF. The CDR3, as DNA: TGTGCCAGCAGGGGCGCTCGAAATAGCAATCAGCCCCAGCATTTT.

The V call is TRBV24-1, the J call TRBJ2-2; TRBD2 matches at 10 bases. Germline V gives CDR1 KGHDR, CDR2 SFDVKD. CDR3 length: 16 amino acids. Unmatched junction bases numbered 2, after V lost 1 base and J lost 4 bases. The CDR3, as DNA: TGTGCCACCAGTGATTTCAGGACTAGCGGCACCGGGGAGCTGTTTTTT. Residues: CATSDFRTSGTGELFF.

The chain is built from TRBV5-6 and TRBJ1-3, with D perhaps matching TRBD1 (5 bases). V dropped 0 bases and J dropped 7 bases, with 11 bases sitting between them. The CDR3 contains 14 residues. The germline gives CDR1 SGHDT, CDR2 YYEEEE. CDR3 nucleotides: TGTGCCAGCAGCTTGGTCGCCAGGGCCAACACCATATATTTT. It specifies CASSLVARANTIYF.

In this sample, this clone turned up once. This chain connects TRBV3-1 (or the pseudogene TRBV3-2) to TRBJ2-5; 9 nucleotides line up with TRBD2. Trimming cost V 2 bases and J 3 bases; bases outside gene matches: 7. The CDR3 totals 16 residues. CDR1 and CDR2 (germline): LGHDT, YNNKEL (reference sequence). In nucleotides, the CDR3 is TGTGCCAGCAGCCAAATGGGCGGGGGGGCCGAAGAGACCCAGTACTTC. Amino acid sequence: CASSQMGGGAEETQYF.

The rearrangement joins TRBV5-6 to TRBJ1-1; D not resolved. The CDR3 length is 17 residues. V lost 1 base and J lost 0, with 16 bases in between. Germline CDR1 reads SGHDT; CDR2 reads YYEEEE. The CDR3 protein is CASSLITSYVVNTEAFF. Written as DNA, the CDR3 is TGTGCCAGCAGCTTGATCACAAGTTATGTGGTGAACACTGAAGCTTTCTTT.

This clone was seen just once. The rearrangement links TRBV28 to TRBJ1-5; D remains ambiguous. Germline loops: CDR1 MDHEN, CDR2 SYDVKM. V was pared by 8 bases and J by 0 bases, with 11 bases between. The CDR3 is 14 amino acids. CDR3 sequence reads: CASGTGGSNQPQHF. In DNA form, the CDR3 reads TGTGCCAGCGGCACGGGAGGTAGCAATCAGCCCCAGCATTTT.

The chain is built from TRBV5-1 and TRBJ1-6; maybe TRBD1 (5 bases). The CDR3 has 15 residues. V gave up 7 bases and J gave up 8 bases, with 19 bases separating them. Germline values: CDR1 SGHRS, CDR2 YFSETQ. The CDR3 here is CASGVGAGIDSPLHF. The CDR3 DNA reads TGCGCCAGCGGTGTAGGGGCAGGGATTGATTCACCCCTCCACTTT.

The chain links TRBV5-6 to TRBJ1-5; tentatively, D is TRBD1 (6 bases). Trimming removed 4 bases at V and 5 bases at J, with 16 bases between. This CDR3 comprises 15 residues. Germline V gives CDR1 SGHDT, CDR2 YYEEEE. The CDR3 DNA is TGTGCCAGCAGCAGGACAGCGGCAATGTATCAGCCCCAGCATTTT. Amino acid sequence: CASSRTAAMYQPQHF.